What follows is one T cell receptor beta chain and its context. Its specific antigen is unknown. Base quality data are lacking; no much larger clone is found one base away. The sample comes from a study of OX40 agonist ivuxolimab in advanced cancers. About the study as a whole: Ivuxolimab was a fully human IgG2 agonistic monoclonal antibody targeting the costimulatory receptor OX40 (CD134). Intravenous ivuxolimab was administered to patients every 2 weeks at six dose levels: 0.01, 0.1, 0.3, 1.5, 3 and 10 mg/kg. Among the roughly 52 dose-escalation patients, approximately 20 had hepatocellular carcinoma, roughly 15 melanoma, 9 renal cell carcinoma and 9 head and neck cancer. In the dose-escalation cohort, approximately 82% of patients were male, and the mean age was approximately 60 years with a range of roughly 20 to 80. Patients were allowed to have had prior anti-PD-1, anti-PD-L1 or anti-CTLA-4 therapy, and 40% to 45% of the dose-escalation patients had been treated with checkpoint inhibitors. Three dose-escalation patients achieved partial responses, one with hepatocellular carcinoma and two with cutaneous melanoma. The point of sequencing TCRbeta in the periphery was to test whether ivuxolimab changed TCR sequence diversity and drove clonal T-cell expansion. The paper covers the monotherapy dose-escalation part of the phase I ivuxolimab trial, which included N of about 50 patients. Study-wide findings and limitations: In the 0.1-3.0 mg/kg groups, partial responders were among the patients with the lowest normalized peripheral clonal expansion, particularly in CD8+ T cells. At doses of 0.1 to 3.0 mg/kg, clonal expansion of both CD4+ and CD8+ T cells in blood was seen between baseline and week 6. Low levels of normalized T-cell clonal expansion were also seen in some patients who did not respond. After ivuxolimab, expanded clones were on average more numerous among CD8+ T cells than among CD4+ T cells. Antigen specificity was not determined for the clonally expanded peripheral T cells.

For sequencing of the TCRbeta CDR3 region, genomic DNA was extracted from the sorted cells. The immunoSEQ Assay was used to sequence the TCRbeta CDR3 regions. TCRdb limited this immuneACCESS table to in-frame rearrangements with V and J called. A share of clones is missing; checked studies link under half to unresolved V genes, and the rest is unexplained. The table for this sample lists fewer than 35,000 clones; 70% to 90% of them were counted only once. The ten largest make up roughly 53% of the sample. The trial excluded patients who had a history of autoimmune disease or who were on systemic immunosuppression. In every dose cohort, peripheral blood was drawn for TCR sequencing at baseline, cycle 4 day 1, and cycle 7 day 1. The samples were drawn from a first-in-human, open-label, multicenter phase I dose-escalation trial of ivuxolimab. Adults with locally advanced or metastatic melanoma, renal cell carcinoma, hepatocellular carcinoma or head and neck squamous cell carcinoma were enrolled in the trial. Before TCR sequencing, CD4+ T cells and CD8+ T cells were sorted from peripheral blood as separate populations.

Including the terminal cysteine and phenylalanine, the CDR3 comprises 13 residues. Only the CDR3 DNA is retained, 39 bases long and in frame from the first base. Trimming removed 8 bases from V and 0 bases from J, leaving 8 bases between the germline ends. CDR1 and CDR2, per the germline V gene, are SGHRS and YFSETQ. Recombination joined TRBV5-1 with TRBJ1-4; no confident D gene assignment can be made. This clonotype was obtained from an adult with an advanced solid tumor such as melanoma, head and neck, liver or kidney cancer. The sequencing used CD4+ or CD8+ T cells sorted from blood, collected in a trial of the OX40 agonist ivuxolimab. The nucleotide sequence is TGCGCCAGGCCCCTTGCAACTAATGAAAAACTGTTTTTT. It is translated as CARPLATNEKLFF.